One and the same sample provided the 19 T cell receptor beta chains below, sequenced in a study of blood T cell repertoires in COVID-19. Repertoires were generated with immunoSEQ multiplex PCR, while TCRdb's copy carries only in-frame clones and drops some. The sample records hundreds of thousands of clones, roughly 89% being singletons. Sequenced sample: PBMCs or T cells enriched from blood (not recorded which). The receptors derive from a woman aged 35 to 49 who had recovered from COVID-19.

This chain uses TRBV5-1 with TRBJ1-2, with a tentative D call TRBD1 (5 bases). Per the germline V gene, CDR1 is SGHRS and CDR2 is YFSETQ. With 0 bases removed from V and 4 bases from J, the gap between germline ends came to 16 bases. This CDR3 is 16 amino acids long. Here the CDR3 reads CASSLGRERGSYGYTF. DNA for the CDR3: TGCGCCAGCAGCTTGGGCAGGGAGCGGGGGAGCTATGGCTACACCTTC.

This clone appeared once. This chain connects TRBV18 to TRBJ1-4, with D unresolved. Germline V gives CDR1 KGHSH, CDR2 LQKENI. CDR3 length equals 14 residues. V dropped 3 bases and J dropped 3 bases, with 8 bases sitting between them. The CDR3 bases are TGTGCCAGCTCACCTAGTCGGGCTAATGAAAAACTGTTTTTT. Protein sequence: CASSPSRANEKLFF.

The count of this clone is one. The rearrangement links TRBV19 to TRBJ1-5; possibly TRBD1 for D (5 bases). In germline, CDR1 is LNHDA, CDR2 SQIVND (reference sequence). The CDR3 is made up of 14 amino acids. Trimming left V 2 bases short and J 3 bases short, with 8 bases between. The CDR3 protein is CASSIRTINQPQHF. In DNA form, the CDR3 reads TGTGCCAGTAGTATACGGACAATCAATCAGCCCCAGCATTTT.

CDR3 sequence reads: CASSPIQQTEAFF. The DNA of the CDR3 is TGTGCCAGCAGTCCCATCCAACAAACTGAAGCTTTCTTT. This chain connects TRBV27 to TRBJ1-1; D not resolved. Trimming left V 5 bases short and J 5 bases short, with 12 bases between. This CDR3 is built from 13 residues. From germline, CDR1 is MNHEY and CDR2 SMNVEV (reference sequence).

The chain links TRBV21-1 to TRBJ2-3; the table assigns TRBD1, which was not confirmed against the DNA. TRBV21-1 is tagged as a pseudogene. This CDR3 contains 17 residues. In DNA, the CDR3 is TGTGCCAGCAGCAAAGAGGGGACAGGGGGCATGGGAGATACGCAGTATTTT. Translating gives CASSKEGTGGMGDTQYF.

The rearrangement links TRBV7-3 to TRBJ1-6, with D possibly being TRBD1 (5 bases). The CDR3 is 14 residues long. Deletions cut 6 bases from V and 7 bases from J, with 13 bases between. The germline CDR1 and CDR2 sequences are SGHTA and FQGTGA. CDR3 sequence: CASSTQGGNSPLHF. As DNA, the CDR3 is TGTGCCAGCAGTACTCAGGGTGGGAATTCACCCCTCCACTTT.

The chain has TRBV7-2 and TRBJ2-7, with 11 bases that match TRBD2. V lost 1 base and J lost 2; bases outside the gene matches: 4. This CDR3 has 16 residues. Germline values: CDR1 SGHTA, CDR2 FQGNSA. For the CDR3, the DNA is TGTGCCAGCAGCTTAGACGTTAGCGGGAGGGCCTACGAGCAGTACTTC. Translating gives CASSLDVSGRAYEQYF. The full variable domain, rest sourced from reference TRBV7-2 and TRBJ2-7, is GAGVSQSPSNKVTEKGKDVELRCDPISGHTALYWYRQSLGQGLEFLIYFQGNSAPDKSGLPSDRFSAERTGGSVSTLTIQRTQQEDSAVYLCASSLDVSGRAYEQYFGPGTRLTVT.

The chain combines TRBV20-1 with TRBJ2-7; 7 bases map to TRBD2. The CDR3 sequence is 15 residues long. Losses at the gene ends were 3 bases for V and 2 bases for J; bases not matched to a gene: 10. In germline, CDR1 is DFQATT, CDR2 SNEGSKA (reference sequence). The CDR3 loop reads CSASEGGTGAYEQYF. CDR3 in DNA: TGCAGTGCTAGTGAGGGAGGGACGGGGGCCTACGAGCAGTACTTC.

The V and J genes are TRBV12-5 and TRBJ2-5; D gene ambiguous. The CDR3 loop spans 13 amino acids. V was trimmed by 8 bases and J by 2 bases, leaving 12 bases between them. Germline loops: CDR1 LGHNT, CDR2 FRNRAP. CDR3 region: CASKRTGQETQYF. In DNA form, the CDR3 reads TGTGCTAGTAAGAGAACCGGGCAAGAGACCCAGTACTTC.

The chain uses TRBV24-1 and TRBJ2-3; tentative D call: TRBD2 (6 bases). Germline CDR1 reads KGHDR; CDR2 reads SFDVKD. The CDR3 extends over 18 amino acids. V was trimmed by 3 bases and J by 1 base, leaving 19 bases between them. The CDR3 loop is CATSDPNFAGTGTDTQYF. CDR3 sequence (DNA): TGTGCCACCAGTGATCCGAACTTTGCGGGGACGGGCACAGATACGCAGTATTTT.

The chain employs TRBV28 and TRBJ2-7, with D possibly being TRBD1 (5 bases). Germline CDR1 MDHEN, CDR2 SYDVKM. This CDR3 has 14 residues. V was pared by 2 bases and J by 6 bases, with 14 bases between. The CDR3 DNA reads TGTGCCAGCAGTTTAGGGGCCCCACCGGGCGAGCAGTACTTC. Encoded protein: CASSLGAPPGEQYF. The full variable domain, in which reference TRBV28 and TRBJ2-7 provide the parts outside the CDR3, is DVKVTQSSRYLVKRTGEKVFLECVQDMDHENMFWYRQDPGLGLRLIYFSYDVKMKEKGDIPEGYSVSREKKERFSLILESASTNQTSMYLCASSLGAPPGEQYFGPGTRLTVT.

V usage is TRBV3-1 (or the pseudogene TRBV3-2) and J usage is TRBJ1-1; no firm D call. Looked up from germline, CDR1 is LGHDT and CDR2 is YNNKEL (reference sequence). This CDR3 region has 12 residues. Trimming stripped 5 bases from V and 6 bases from J, with 10 bases between. CDR3 nucleotides: TGTGCCAGCAGCTACGGGATGTCTGAAGCTTTCTTT. Protein: CASSYGMSEAFF.

V and J are TRBV28 and TRBJ2-5; D not certain. The V gene's germline CDR1 is MDHEN and CDR2 SYDVKM. The V end was cut by 6 bases, the J end by 1 base, with 15 bases between. The CDR3 extends over 15 amino acids. CDR3 in DNA: TGTGCCAGCAGACCCCCCCGAGCGCCCCAAGAGACCCAGTACTTC. It is translated as CASRPPRAPQETQYF.

V usage is TRBV3-1 (or the pseudogene TRBV3-2) and J usage is TRBJ1-1, with D perhaps matching TRBD1 (6 bases). V was clipped by 1 base and J by 6 bases, with 15 bases between them. Germline V gene sequence: CDR1 LGHDT, CDR2 YNNKEL (reference sequence). CDR3 length: 15 amino acids. CDR3 sequence: CASSQVPGDGSEAFF. As DNA, the CDR3 is TGTGCCAGCAGCCAAGTTCCAGGGGACGGTTCTGAAGCTTTCTTT.

This sequence joins TRBV5-6 and TRBJ2-5; possibly TRBD2 for D (5 bases). The germline V gene has CDR1 SGHDT and CDR2 YYEEEE. The germline V and J ends were trimmed by 1 base and 5 bases, with 12 bases remaining between them. The CDR3 spans 14 residues. The CDR3 DNA follows: TGTGCCAGCAGCTTGAGTGGACTGGCTGAGACCCAGTACTTC. It yields the protein CASSLSGLAETQYF.

The genes are TRBV28 and TRBJ2-7; no definite D call. In germline, CDR1 is MDHEN, CDR2 SYDVKM. This CDR3 spans 14 amino acids. V dropped 1 base and J dropped 4 bases, with 11 bases sitting between them. The CDR3 sequence is CASSLFPGSYEQYF. In DNA form, the CDR3 reads TGTGCCAGCAGTTTATTCCCAGGTTCTTACGAGCAGTACTTC.

This sequence joins TRBV19 and TRBJ2-3, with 8 bases fitting TRBD2. Germline assignment: CDR1 LNHDA and CDR2 SQIVND (reference sequence). The V and J ends lost 5 bases and 2 bases, in that order; junction bases with no gene match: 9. CDR3 size: 16 residues. The DNA of the CDR3 is TGTGCCAGTAGTGAATTAGGGACTAGAAACACAGATACGCAGTATTTT. Amino acids: CASSELGTRNTDTQYF.

This clone was recorded a few times. The chain is built from TRBV19 and TRBJ1-2; the D is unclear. The CDR3 sequence is 13 residues long. CDR1 is LNHDA, CDR2 SQIVND, per germline (reference sequence). Trimming took 3 bases from V and 8 from J, leaving 13 bases between them. This CDR3 reads CASSMLDLGGYTF. As DNA, the CDR3 is TGTGCCAGTAGTATGCTCGACCTGGGCGGCTACACCTTC.

This clone has only a few counts. The chain employs TRBV18 and TRBJ1-5; the match to TRBD1 covers 9 bases. Germline loops: CDR1 KGHSH, CDR2 LQKENI. Trimming took 2 bases from V and 4 from J; bases not matched to a gene: 0. This CDR3 comprises 14 residues. CDR3 nucleotides: TGTGCCAGCTCACCAGGGACAGGGAATCAGCCCCAGCATTTT. Its protein is CASSPGTGNQPQHF.